The 14 T cell receptor beta chains below all came from one sample that was sequenced in a study of response to subunit inactivated influenza vaccine. Using its own MiXCR run on the RT-PCR reads, TCRdb lists one record per CDR3 protein. The top ten clones hold roughly 2.8% of a sample with about 540,000 distinct CDR3 sequences, roughly 25% of them seen once. These same data were also listed under a study on T cells expressing NK-cell markers. That paper notes: It was by 5'RACE template switching with UMIs that TCR beta cDNA was made.

This specimen was CD4+ T cells sorted from PBMCs, taken 11 to 12 days after vaccination. The receptors were sampled from a man aged 45-60 years who received an inactivated influenza vaccine.

This chain uses TRBV10-3 with TRBJ2-2; 7 nucleotides match TRBD1. After removal of 4 bases from V and 3 bases from J, the junction contained 14 bases not matched to a gene. In germline, CDR1 is ENHRY, CDR2 SYGVKD. The CDR3 contains 18 residues. The DNA of the CDR3 is TGTGCCATCAGTGGGCCAGGGACCGGGACAGCACACACCGGGGAGCTGTTTTTT. The encoded protein is CAISGPGTGTAHTGELFF.

There are a few counts of this clonotype. The rearrangement links TRBV7-2 to TRBJ2-7, with D perhaps matching TRBD1 (6 bases). This CDR3 has 15 residues. Trimming removed 5 bases from V and 0 bases from J, with 14 bases in between. Germline values: CDR1 SGHTA, CDR2 FQGNSA. This CDR3 is CASSTIGQLSYEQYF. As DNA, the CDR3 is TGTGCCAGCAGCACCATCGGACAGCTCTCCTACGAGCAGTACTTC.

This clonotype was counted a few times. This chain joins TRBV7-9 and TRBJ2-1, with D perhaps assigned TRBD1 or TRBD2 (5 bases each). Germline V lookup: CDR1 SEHNR, CDR2 FQNEAQ (reference sequence). This CDR3 comprises 14 residues. Trimming took off 5 bases at V and 12 bases at J, with 20 bases between the two ends. The CDR3 DNA reads as TGTGCCAGCAGCCCGGGACCGATTGGTCAAAGGCAGTTCTTC. This codes for CASSPGPIGQRQFF.

This clonotype has only a few counts. The genes are TRBV28 and TRBJ2-4; D is unresolved. CDR1 is MDHEN, CDR2 SYDVKM, per germline. V lost 3 bases and J lost 0, with 9 bases in between. This CDR3 is 15 amino acids long. CDR3 sequence reads: CASSLFELAKNIQYF. CDR3 DNA: TGTGCCAGCAGTTTGTTTGAACTAGCCAAAAACATTCAGTACTTC.

The chain couples TRBV4-2 to TRBJ1-2; a weak D match, TRBD1 (6 bases). The germline V gene has CDR1 LGHNA and CDR2 YNFKEQ. This CDR3 region has 16 residues. V shed 0 bases and J shed 7 bases, with 18 bases lying between them. CDR3 sequence reads: CASSQDYGSRGGGYTF. Written as DNA, the CDR3 is TGTGCCAGCAGCCAAGATTATGGGAGCAGGGGCGGTGGCTACACCTTC.

This clonotype was detected only a few times. V usage is TRBV4-3 and J usage is TRBJ1-4, with TRBD1 matching 11 bases. Per the germline V gene, CDR1 is LGHNA and CDR2 is YSLEER. The CDR3 consists of 16 residues. V dropped 3 bases and J dropped 6; count of bases not matched to a gene: 6. Here the CDR3 DNA reads TGCGCCAGCAGCCACTCTGGACAGGGGGCACATGAAAAACTGTTTTTT. Its protein is CASSHSGQGAHEKLFF.

The sample holds a few counts of this clonotype. The V call is TRBV29-1, the J call TRBJ2-5; a weak D match, TRBD2 (6 bases). The CDR3 is made up of 14 amino acids. V lost 7 bases and J lost 1, with 16 bases in between. Germline CDR1 reads SQVTM; CDR2 reads ANQGSEA. The CDR3 DNA reads as TGCAGCGGGAGGGTGGGGACCAGCCAAGAGACCCAGTACTTC. Translating it yields CSGRVGTSQETQYF.

The genes are TRBV7-2 and TRBJ2-1; 10 bases map to TRBD2. V was clipped by 1 base and J by 4 bases; unmatched bases: 4. The CDR3 is 16 residues long. The germline gives CDR1 SGHTA, CDR2 FQGNSA. The CDR3 reads CASSLVLLAGYNEQFF. The CDR3 DNA reads as TGTGCCAGCAGCTTAGTTTTACTAGCGGGGTACAATGAGCAGTTCTTC.

There are a few counts of this clonotype. The J gene is TRBJ2-1, the V gene TRBV20-1; unclear D gene. Germline CDR1 reads DFQATT; CDR2 reads SNEGSKA (reference sequence). Trimming took off 3 bases at V and 4 bases at J, with 4 bases between the two ends. The CDR3 totals 11 residues. Here the CDR3 reads CSASQYNEQFF. DNA for the CDR3: TGCAGTGCTAGCCAATACAATGAGCAGTTCTTC.

The V call is TRBV3-1, the J call TRBJ2-7; 8 bases align to TRBD1. The CDR3 length is 14 residues. Trimming took 5 bases from V and 3 from J; bases not matched to a gene: 6. CDR1 is LGHDT, CDR2 YNNKEL, per germline (reference sequence). The CDR3 spells CASSSWTGFYEQYF. The DNA for the CDR3 is TGTGCCAGCAGCTCATGGACAGGGTTCTACGAGCAGTACTTC.

The V gene is TRBV27, the J gene TRBJ2-7, with TRBD1 matching 9 bases. This CDR3 region has 16 residues. Germline V gene lookup returns CDR1 MNHEY and CDR2 SMNVEV (reference sequence). Trimming cost V 4 bases and J 2 bases; bases outside gene matches: 9. The CDR3 loop reads CASSSLFGTGTYEQYF. The CDR3, as DNA: TGTGCCAGCAGTTCCCTTTTCGGGACAGGGACCTACGAGCAGTACTTC.

This chain connects TRBV24-1 to TRBJ2-1; tentative D call: TRBD1 (6 bases). Trimming took off 10 bases at V and 9 bases at J, with 18 bases between the two ends. The germline V gene has CDR1 KGHDR and CDR2 SFDVKD. The CDR3 is 13 residues long. The CDR3 nucleotides are TGTGCCACGGGGGACATCGGGGTAATTGAGCAGTTCTTC. Protein product: CATGDIGVIEQFF.

The rearrangement joins TRBV20-1 to TRBJ2-7; 7 bases map to TRBD1. CDR1 is DFQATT and CDR2 is SNEGSKA in the germline V gene (reference sequence). CDR3 size: 12 residues. CDR3 loop: CSLGQPTYEQYF. CDR3 in DNA: TGCAGCCTGGGACAGCCCACCTACGAGCAGTACTTC.

This chain's CDR3 is CASSLSGTGAYEQYF. The DNA of the CDR3 is TGTGCCAGCAGCTTGTCCGGGACAGGGGCCTACGAGCAGTACTTC. The chain has TRBV5-5 and TRBJ2-7; 10 positions match TRBD1. V lost 1 base and J lost 2; bases outside the gene matches: 3. The CDR3 sequence is 15 residues long. Per the germline V gene, CDR1 is SGHKS and CDR2 is YYEKEE (reference sequence). Drawing the rest from reference TRBV5-5 and TRBJ2-7, the complete variable domain is DAGVTQSPTHLIKTRGQQVTLRCSPISGHKSVSWYQQVLGQGPQFIFQYYEKEERGRGNFPDRFSARQFPNYSSELNVNALLLGDSALYLCASSLSGTGAYEQYFGPGTRLTVT.